The sequence of this T cell receptor beta chain was determined in a study of T-cell reconstitution after alpha-beta-depleted transplantation in children. Germline loops: CDR1 SGHRS, CDR2 YFSETQ. The CDR3 contains 13 residues. V was clipped by 6 bases and J by 1 base, with 7 bases between them. TCRbeta library preparation incorporated unique molecular identifiers. TCRdb used MiXCR to reprocess the PCR reads, holding one entry per CDR3 protein. Of approximately 640,000 distinct CDR3 sequences in the sample, 16% were seen once. The source is a human donor who donated a stem cell graft to a child with acute myeloid leukemia. The input for sequencing was PBMCs from the stem cell graft donor, taken from the stem cell graft. The chain uses TRBV5-1 and TRBJ2-2; unclear D gene. The chain's CDR3 is CASTLGNTGELFF. The CDR3 DNA reads TGCGCCAGCACCCTTGGGAACACCGGGGAGCTGTTTTTT.